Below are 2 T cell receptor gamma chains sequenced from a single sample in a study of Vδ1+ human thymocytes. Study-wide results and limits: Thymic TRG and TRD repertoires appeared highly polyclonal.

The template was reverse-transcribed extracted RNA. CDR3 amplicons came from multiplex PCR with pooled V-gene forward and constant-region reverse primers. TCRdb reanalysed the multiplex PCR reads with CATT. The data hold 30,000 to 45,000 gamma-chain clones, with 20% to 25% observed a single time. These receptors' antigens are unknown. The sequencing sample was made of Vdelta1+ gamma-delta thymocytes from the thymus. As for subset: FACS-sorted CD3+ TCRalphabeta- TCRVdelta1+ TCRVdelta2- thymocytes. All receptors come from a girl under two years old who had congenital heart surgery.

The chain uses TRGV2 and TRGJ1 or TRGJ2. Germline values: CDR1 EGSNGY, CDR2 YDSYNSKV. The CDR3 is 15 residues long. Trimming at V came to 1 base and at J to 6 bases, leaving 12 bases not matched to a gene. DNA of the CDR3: TGTGCCACCTGGGACGGACCCAAGTATGGTTATAAGAAACTCTTT. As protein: CATWDGPKYGYKKLF.

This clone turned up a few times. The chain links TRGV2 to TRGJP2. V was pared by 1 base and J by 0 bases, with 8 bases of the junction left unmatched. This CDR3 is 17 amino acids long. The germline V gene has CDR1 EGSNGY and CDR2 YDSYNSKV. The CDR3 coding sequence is TGTGCCACCTGGGACGGCCGATCTTATAGTAGTGATTGGATCAAGACGTTT. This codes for CATWDGRSYSSDWIKTF.